This passage covers 10 T cell receptor beta chains from one sample sequenced in a study of blood T cell repertoires in COVID-19. Data came from immunoSEQ multiplex PCR; TCRdb stores just in-frame clones and leaves some out. The table records about 220,000 clones, about three quarters of them present only once. What was sequenced was peripheral blood. The receptors originated from a woman aged 70-85 years with acute or convalescent COVID-19.

The chain has TRBV24-1 and TRBJ2-1, with 10 bases matching TRBD2. The germline V gene has CDR1 KGHDR and CDR2 SFDVKD. The V and J ends lost 0 bases and 0 bases, in that order; junction bases with no gene match: 10. The CDR3 runs to 20 residues. In DNA, the CDR3 is TGTGCCACCAGTGATTTGTCCCCAACGAGCGGGGGGGCCTCCTACAATGAGCAGTTCTTC. Residues: CATSDLSPTSGGASYNEQFF.

The chain joins TRBV4-3 to TRBJ2-3, with TRBD1 matching 8 bases. The CDR3 is 15 residues long. Trimming took 2 bases from V and 0 from J; bases not matched to a gene: 1. Germline CDR1 is LGHNA and CDR2 is YSLEER. The DNA of the CDR3 is TGCGCCAGCAGCCAAACAGGGGGGAGCACAGATACGCAGTATTTT. It encodes CASSQTGGSTDTQYF.

This chain joins TRBV10-3 and TRBJ2-5; 10 bases line up with TRBD1. Unmatched junction bases numbered 14, after V lost 2 bases and J lost 5 bases. This CDR3 is built from 18 residues. Germline CDR1 is ENHRY and CDR2 is SYGVKD. The DNA for the CDR3 is TGTGCCATCAGTGAGGGAACGACAGGGGGCCCTGGATGGGAGACCCAGTACTTC. Translation gives CAISEGTTGGPGWETQYF.

The CDR3 sequence: CASSQGSKGYTF. The CDR3 DNA sequence: TGTGCCAGCAGCCAAGGTAGTAAGGGCTACACCTTC. The rearrangement links TRBV3-1 (or the pseudogene TRBV3-2) to TRBJ1-2; D is unclear. Per germline, CDR1 LGHDT and CDR2 YNNKEL (reference sequence). The CDR3 loop spans 12 amino acids. V lost 1 base to trimming and J lost 8 bases, with 8 bases between them.

V is TRBV7-6 and J is TRBJ2-3; a weak D match, TRBD1 (5 bases). The CDR3 consists of 18 residues. Germline V gene sequence: CDR1 SGHVS, CDR2 FNYEAQ. Trimming took 5 bases from V and 0 from J, leaving 21 bases between them. CDR3 DNA: TGTGCCAGCAGCCCCCAGGGCAGACCATTATCTAGCACAGATACGCAGTATTTT. It encodes CASSPQGRPLSSTDTQYF.

This chain connects TRBV5-1 to TRBJ1-1; TRBD1 is a possible D gene (6 bases). CDR1 and CDR2 from the germline V gene are SGHRS and YFSETQ. Trimming pared 4 bases from V and 3 bases from J, leaving 16 bases between. This CDR3 comprises 15 residues. The CDR3 region is CASSVEEQGYTEAFF. The CDR3 coding sequence is TGCGCCAGCAGCGTGGAAGAACAGGGTTACACTGAAGCTTTCTTT.

This clone has only one observation. The chain has TRBV5-4 and TRBJ2-7, with a weak D call TRBD2 (5 bases). The ends were cut back, 2 bases at V and 13 bases at J, with 19 bases in the middle. Germline CDR1 and CDR2: SGHNT and YYREEE (reference sequence). This CDR3 contains 13 residues. The CDR3 sequence is CASSFDNRGKPYV. As DNA, the CDR3 is TGTGCCAGCAGCTTCGACAATCGGGGTAAACCCTACGTC.

V usage is TRBV11-3 and J usage is TRBJ2-2, with D possibly TRBD2 on 7 matching bases. The CDR3 covers 16 residues. The V end lost 0 bases, the J end lost 7 bases, and 15 bases lay between the germline ends. CDR1 and CDR2 from the germline V gene are SGHNT and YENEEA. The DNA for the CDR3 is TGTGCCAGCAGCTTAGATTCCGGGGGGCCCGGCGGGGAGCTGTTTTTT. It encodes CASSLDSGGPGGELFF.

This chain joins TRBV4-1 and TRBJ2-6; tentative D call: TRBD1 (5 bases). Germline V CDR1 and CDR2: MGHRA, YSYEKL. With 2 bases removed from V and 1 base from J, the gap between germline ends came to 9 bases. The length of the CDR3 is 16 residues. DNA for the CDR3: TGCGCCAGCAGCCAATCACAGGTTTCTGGGGCCAACGTCCTGACTTTC. Its protein is CASSQSQVSGANVLTF.

This sequence joins TRBV18 and TRBJ2-3; 12 nucleotides agree with TRBD1. Germline CDR1 reads KGHSH; CDR2 reads LQKENI. This CDR3 contains 18 residues. Trimming removed 0 bases from V and 3 bases from J; junction bases left unmatched: 7. The CDR3 region is CASSPPGQGARLTDTQYF. CDR3 coding DNA: TGTGCCAGCTCACCACCGGGACAGGGGGCGCGGTTGACAGATACGCAGTATTTT. The variable domain in full, with the rest retrieved from reference TRBV18 and TRBJ2-3, is NAGVMQNPRHLVRRRGQEARLRCSPMKGHSHVYWYRQLPEEGLKFMVYLQKENIIDESGMPKERFSAEFPKEGPSILRIQQVVRGDSAAYFCASSPPGQGARLTDTQYFGPGTRLTVL.